These 11 T cell receptor beta chains originate from one sample sequenced in a study of control samples from healthy donors and cancer patients. Clones were read by immunoSEQ multiplex PCR, and TCRdb kept only the in-frame ones, dropping some. This sample has roughly 130,000 clones; about 88% occur once, and the top ten carry roughly 3.1%. Sequenced material: blood. Receptor source: a man over 45 in good health.

The V call is TRBV11-3, the J call TRBJ2-1, with 7 nucleotides matching TRBD2. Trimming removed 1 base from V and 4 bases from J; junction bases left unmatched: 4. CDR3 length: 15 residues. In germline, CDR1 is SGHNT, CDR2 YENEEA. CDR3 sequence: CASSLAGGVYNEQFF. The CDR3 coding sequence is TGTGCCAGCAGCTTAGCGGGAGGTGTATACAATGAGCAGTTCTTC.

CDR3 amino acids: CASSYGSSGANVLTF. CDR3 sequence (DNA): TGTGCCAGCAGTTACGGCAGCTCTGGGGCCAACGTCCTGACTTTC. This chain uses TRBV6-2 or TRBV6-3 with TRBJ2-6; D ambiguous. The germline V gene encodes CDR1 MNHEY and CDR2 SVGEGT. The V end was cut by 2 bases, the J end by 0 bases, with 5 bases between. This CDR3 is built from 15 residues.

This clone was counted between two and nine times. The V call is TRBV5-1, the J call TRBJ1-2; 8 bases map to TRBD1. The CDR3 totals 15 residues. Germline V lookup: CDR1 SGHRS, CDR2 YFSETQ. J gave up 4 bases and V 4 bases, and 9 bases lay outside the gene matches. In DNA, the CDR3 is TGCGCCAGCAGCATAGGGACAGGTCAGAGCTATGGCTACACCTTC. It codes for CASSIGTGQSYGYTF.

V usage is TRBV5-1 and J usage is TRBJ2-7; 7 bases agree with TRBD2. This CDR3 has 14 amino acids. Looked up from germline, CDR1 is SGHRS and CDR2 is YFSETQ. The V gene end was trimmed by 4 bases and the J gene end by 5 bases; junction bases not matched to a gene: 9. The CDR3 nucleotides read TGCGCCAGCAGCCCGGGGGGTGCTAAGGACGAGCAGTACTTC. It translates to CASSPGGAKDEQYF. The full variable domain, rest sourced from reference TRBV5-1 and TRBJ2-7, is KAGVTQTPRYLIKTRGQQVTLSCSPISGHRSVSWYQQTPGQGLQFLFEYFSETQRNKGNFPGRFSGRQFSNSRSEMNVSTLELGDSALYLCASSPGGAKDEQYFGPGTRLTVT.

This rearrangement joins TRBV7-9 to TRBJ2-7; 8 bases are a match to TRBD1. The CDR3 sequence is 15 residues long. CDR1 SEHNR and CDR2 FQNEAQ come from the germline V gene (reference sequence). Trimming took 5 bases from V and 3 from J; bases not matched to a gene: 9. The CDR3 sequence: CASSQSDRDYYEQYF. DNA of the CDR3: TGTGCCAGCAGCCAATCGGACAGGGATTACTACGAGCAGTACTTC.

J is TRBJ2-2 and V is TRBV7-3; TRBD2 aligns across 9 bases. The CDR3 length is 16 residues. J lost 8 bases, V lost 2 bases, and 9 bases had no gene match. In germline, CDR1 is SGHTA, CDR2 FQGTGA. CDR3 loop: CASSLARTSGSGELFF. CDR3 DNA: TGTGCCAGCAGCTTAGCCCGAACTAGCGGGTCGGGGGAGCTGTTTTTT.

V usage is TRBV28 and J usage is TRBJ1-1, with D perhaps TRBD1 (5 bases). Trimming removed 10 bases at V and 3 bases at J, with 18 bases between. The CDR3 totals 14 residues. Germline CDR1 reads MDHEN; CDR2 reads SYDVKM. The CDR3 reads CATCRWEGYTEAFF. For the CDR3, the DNA is TGTGCCACTTGCAGATGGGAGGGGTACACTGAAGCTTTCTTT.

The V gene is TRBV5-1, the J gene TRBJ1-1, with no clear D. The CDR3 runs to 13 residues. Germline V gene data show CDR1 as SGHRS and CDR2 as YFSETQ. The ends were cut back, 1 base at V and 1 base at J, with 5 bases in the middle. The CDR3 loop is CASSLTENTEAFF. CDR3 DNA sequence: TGCGCCAGCAGCTTGACAGAGAACACTGAAGCTTTCTTT.

This clone appeared a few times. The chain couples TRBV5-1 to TRBJ1-6; D ambiguous. With 4 bases removed from V and 5 bases from J, the gap between germline ends came to 13 bases. The CDR3 spans 15 residues. Per germline, CDR1 SGHRS and CDR2 YFSETQ. The CDR3 DNA is TGCGCCAGCAGCGGATCCGGACGGGATAATTCACCCCTCCACTTT. Its protein is CASSGSGRDNSPLHF.

The rearrangement uses TRBV30 and TRBJ1-4, with unresolved D. Germline CDR1 is GTSNPN and CDR2 is SVGIG (reference sequence). The ends were cut back, 2 bases at V and 0 bases at J, with 10 bases in the middle. This CDR3 has 15 amino acids. The CDR3 reads CAWSKDRTTNEKLFF. DNA of the CDR3: TGTGCCTGGAGTAAGGACCGAACAACTAATGAAAAACTGTTTTTT.

This rearrangement joins TRBV25-1 to TRBJ1-4; D is unresolved. Germline lookup yields CDR1 MGHDK and CDR2 SYGVNS. Between the trimmed V and J ends, which lost 4 bases and 5 bases, there was a span of 11 bases. The CDR3 is 14 amino acids. As DNA, the CDR3 is TGTGCCAGCAGTGCCGCGGGGATGAATGAAAAACTGTTTTTT. Translation: CASSAAGMNEKLFF.